The 22 T cell receptor beta chains below were found in one sample sequenced in a study of blood T cell repertoires in COVID-19. Some clones are missing from TCRdb's copy, which holds only in-frame ones; the method was immunoSEQ multiplex PCR. The data show roughly 70,000 clones, 86% seen once. Sequencing input: peripheral blood. The receptors come from a man in his 70s with active COVID-19.

The chain couples TRBV19 to TRBJ1-2; 7 positions match TRBD1. Trimming took 5 bases from V and 0 from J; bases not matched to a gene: 6. CDR1 is LNHDA and CDR2 is SQIVND in the germline V gene (reference sequence). The CDR3 length is 15 residues. The CDR3 loop is CASSPGGTANYGYTF. For the CDR3, the DNA is TGTGCCAGTAGTCCTGGGGGGACAGCTAACTATGGCTACACCTTC.

The chain links TRBV7-3 to TRBJ1-1; 7 positions match TRBD1. Losses at the gene ends were 5 bases for V and 9 bases for J; bases not matched to a gene: 9. CDR3 length equals 13 residues. CDR1 SGHTA and CDR2 FQGTGA come from the germline V gene. The CDR3: CASSQAQGTQAFF. CDR3 nucleotide sequence: TGTGCCAGCAGCCAGGCACAGGGGACACAAGCTTTCTTT.

The chain uses TRBV21-1 and TRBJ1-1; the table's D call TRBD1 went unverified against the DNA. TRBV21-1 has pseudogene status. This CDR3 comprises 16 residues. The CDR3 DNA follows: TGTGCCAGCAGCCCCCAGGCAGGGGTTTCGGTCACTGAAGCTTTCTTT. It translates to CASSPQAGVSVTEAFF.

V gene TRBV11-2 combines with J gene TRBJ2-1; 8 nucleotides agree with TRBD2. Germline values: CDR1 SGHAT, CDR2 FQNNGV. The CDR3 contains 13 residues. V shed 2 bases, J shed 15 bases, and the junction held 9 bases outside the gene matches. This CDR3 is CASSLYGGREGFF. CDR3 in DNA: TGTGCCAGCAGCTTATACGGGGGCCGGGAGGGGTTCTTC.

The chain joins TRBV24-1 to TRBJ2-3; 10 nucleotides align to TRBD2. J gave up 0 bases and V 2 bases, and 13 bases lay outside the gene matches. CDR3 length: 20 amino acids. Germline V gene lookup returns CDR1 KGHDR and CDR2 SFDVKD. For the CDR3, the DNA is TGTGCCACCAGTGATTGGTCTAGCGGGAGAGGGAGACTTAGCACAGATACGCAGTATTTT. Encoded protein: CATSDWSSGRGRLSTDTQYF.

This chain connects TRBV7-2 to TRBJ2-4; the D gene is possibly TRBD2 (7 bases). Germline V gives CDR1 SGHTA, CDR2 FQGNSA. There are 15 residues in the CDR3. V dropped 2 bases and J dropped 6 bases, with 14 bases sitting between them. The CDR3 nucleotides are TGTGCCAGCAGCTTATTTGGGGGAGGGGGAAACATTCAGTACTTC. The encoded protein is CASSLFGGGGNIQYF.

As concerns this clone: The sample holds other DNA sequences that translate to the same CDR3. V usage is TRBV27 and J usage is TRBJ2-7; the match to TRBD2 covers 7 bases. The ends lost 5 bases at V and 0 bases at J; junction bases unmatched: 4. The germline CDR1 and CDR2 sequences are MNHEY and SMNVEV (reference sequence). The CDR3 extends over 14 amino acids. In DNA, the CDR3 is TGTGCCAGCAGTCCGACTAGCCCCTCCTACGAGCAGTACTTC. Its protein product is CASSPTSPSYEQYF.

The chain joins TRBV9 to TRBJ2-1, with D possibly matching TRBD2 (6 bases). Germline assignment: CDR1 SGDLS and CDR2 YYNGEE. The CDR3 extends over 15 amino acids. V lost 0 bases to trimming and J lost 6 bases, with 13 bases between them. CDR3 coding DNA: TGTGCCAGCAGCGTAGAATCTAGCGAAGTCAATGAGCAGTTCTTC. Protein sequence: CASSVESSEVNEQFF.

The CDR3 DNA follows: TGTGCCAGCAGCTTAGGTCAGGCCCCGGTTGAGCAGTACTTC. Its protein product is CASSLGQAPVEQYF. The chain carries TRBV7-2 and TRBJ2-7; no clear D. In germline, CDR1 is SGHTA, CDR2 FQGNSA. V dropped 1 base and J dropped 7 bases, with 14 bases sitting between them. The CDR3 runs 14 residues. The full variable domain, with the rest looked up from reference TRBV7-2 and TRBJ2-7, is GAGVSQSPSNKVTEKGKDVELRCDPISGHTALYWYRQSLGQGLEFLIYFQGNSAPDKSGLPSDRFSAERTGGSVSTLTIQRTQQEDSAVYLCASSLGQAPVEQYFGPGTRLTVT.

The chain carries TRBV7-2 and TRBJ2-1; 8 bases line up with TRBD2. Germline V lookup: CDR1 SGHTA, CDR2 FQGNSA. V lost 5 bases and J lost 9; bases outside the gene matches: 12. The CDR3 contains 15 residues. The CDR3 nucleotides read TGTGCCAGCAGCACCGGGGGGGCCCTTACTGGTGAGCAGTTCTTC. Translation: CASSTGGALTGEQFF.

This sequence joins TRBV6-6 and TRBJ2-2; 8 positions match TRBD2. The trim removed 7 bases at V and 4 bases at J, leaving 11 bases unmatched. Germline CDR1 reads MNHNY; CDR2 reads SVGAGI (reference sequence). The CDR3 loop spans 16 amino acids. This chain's CDR3 is CASTSSGGTGTGELFF. Here the CDR3 DNA reads TGTGCCAGCACATCATCGGGGGGGACGGGCACCGGGGAGCTGTTTTTT.

In its sample, this clone was seen a few times. The chain joins TRBV19 to TRBJ2-2; no clear D gene. CDR1 is LNHDA and CDR2 is SQIVND in the germline V gene (reference sequence). V was pared by 1 base and J by 1 base, with 7 bases between. The CDR3 sequence is 15 residues long. The CDR3 loop reads CASSIGGQNTGELFF. In nucleotides, the CDR3 is TGTGCCAGTAGTATAGGCGGCCAGAACACCGGGGAGCTGTTTTTT.

The chain carries TRBV13 and TRBJ2-7, with 7 bases matching TRBD1. The germline gives CDR1 PRHDT, CDR2 FYEKMQ (reference sequence). V trimming: 0 bases; J trimming: 2 bases; junction bases outside the gene matches: 7. The CDR3 is made up of 16 amino acids. The CDR3 here is CASSLGGWDRAYEQYF. For the CDR3, the DNA is TGTGCCAGCAGCTTAGGCGGTTGGGACAGAGCCTACGAGCAGTACTTC.

This chain connects TRBV5-1 to TRBJ1-1; TRBD1 aligns across 7 bases. The CDR3 is 14 amino acids. The V gene end was trimmed by 4 bases and the J gene end by 1 base; junction bases not matched to a gene: 4. Per the germline V gene, CDR1 is SGHRS and CDR2 is YFSETQ. CDR3 nucleotides: TGCGCCAGCAGCACCGGACAGGAGAACACTGAAGCTTTCTTT. The encoded protein is CASSTGQENTEAFF.

In this sample, this clone turned up once. The chain carries TRBV2 and TRBJ2-1, with 7 bases matching TRBD2. The CDR3 totals 15 residues. Germline trimming cut 4 bases from V and 0 bases from J; bases unmatched to any gene: 3. Germline V lookup: CDR1 SNHLY, CDR2 FYNNEI. The CDR3 protein is CASSGRTSSYNEQFF. The CDR3 DNA sequence: TGTGCCAGCAGTGGCCGGACTAGCTCCTACAATGAGCAGTTCTTC.

The CDR3 nucleotides read TGTGCCAGCAGGCTAGCGGGAGTTGACGAGCAGTACTTC. Translation: CASRLAGVDEQYF. The J gene is TRBJ2-7, the V gene TRBV25-1, with TRBD2 matching 10 bases. J lost 5 bases, V lost 6 bases, and 4 bases had no gene match. The CDR3 extends over 13 amino acids. In germline, CDR1 is MGHDK, CDR2 SYGVNS.

This chain connects TRBV28 to TRBJ2-3; 8 bases map to TRBD2. In germline, CDR1 is MDHEN, CDR2 SYDVKM. This CDR3 region has 16 residues. V gave up 2 bases and J gave up 2 bases; unmatched junction bases: 6. As DNA, the CDR3 is TGTGCCAGCAGTTTAGAGGGACTAGGGCTCACAGATACGCAGTATTTT. It yields the protein CASSLEGLGLTDTQYF.

V usage is TRBV3-1 (or the pseudogene TRBV3-2) and J usage is TRBJ2-1; weak D call: TRBD2 (6 bases). CDR1 and CDR2 from the germline V gene are LGHDT and YNNKEL (reference sequence). This CDR3 region has 12 residues. Trimming pared 3 bases from V and 15 bases from J, leaving 15 bases between. CDR3 amino acids: CASSHGGAFRFF. The CDR3 DNA reads as TGTGCCAGCAGCCACGGGGGAGCCTTTAGGTTCTTC.

The chain recombines TRBV27 with TRBJ1-1; possibly TRBD1 for D (6 bases). The CDR3 is 13 residues long. From germline, CDR1 is MNHEY and CDR2 SMNVEV (reference sequence). V lost 5 bases and J lost 11, with 18 bases in between. CDR3 residues: CASSPTLQGTAFF. CDR3 DNA sequence: TGTGCCAGCAGTCCCACTCTACAGGGTACGGCTTTCTTT.

The J gene is TRBJ1-6, the V gene TRBV9; D not resolved. CDR3 length: 13 residues. Trimming cost V 3 bases and J 8 bases, with 9 bases left between them. Germline V CDR1 and CDR2: SGDLS, YYNGEE. The CDR3 nucleotides read TGTGCCAGCAGCGGGGCTCCTGATTCACCCCTCCACTTT. This gives the protein CASSGAPDSPLHF.

J is TRBJ1-1 and V is TRBV9; 7 bases fit TRBD1. The germline V gene has CDR1 SGDLS and CDR2 YYNGEE. V was pared by 4 bases and J by 2 bases, with 14 bases of the junction left unmatched. The CDR3 length is 17 residues. CDR3: CASSPSRPGTVNTEAFF. The CDR3 DNA sequence: TGTGCCAGCAGCCCCAGCCGACCTGGGACAGTCAACACTGAAGCTTTCTTT.

The chain has TRBV9 and TRBJ2-1; D is possibly TRBD2 (5 bases). Trimming cost V 0 bases and J 9 bases, with 10 bases left between them. Germline-derived CDR1 and CDR2 are SGDLS and YYNGEE. The CDR3 extends over 13 amino acids. The CDR3, as DNA: TGTGCCAGCAGCGTAGACTCCGCGGGTGAGCAGTTCTTC. Protein product: CASSVDSAGEQFF.